The 20 T cell receptor beta chains listed next were all sequenced from one sample in a study of blood T cell repertoires in COVID-19. TCRdb keeps only in-frame clones here, not all; method: immunoSEQ multiplex PCR. The sample holds around 250,000 clones, under 90% seen once. Input material: PBMCs or T cells enriched from blood (not recorded which). These receptors all come from a man younger than 45 with acute COVID-19.

The genes are TRBV7-3 and TRBJ2-7; a possible D gene is TRBD2 (5 bases). The V and J ends lost 1 base and 4 bases respectively, with 14 bases between them. Per the germline V gene, CDR1 is SGHTA and CDR2 is FQGTGA. The CDR3 has 15 amino acids. DNA of the CDR3: TGTGCCAGCAGCTTAAAGGGAGCACACTTATACGAGCAGTACGTC. Its translation is CASSLKGAHLYEQYV.

V is TRBV27 and J is TRBJ2-3, with 8 bases aligning to TRBD2. This CDR3 comprises 14 residues. Germline values: CDR1 MNHEY, CDR2 SMNVEV (reference sequence). V shed 7 bases, J shed 5 bases, and the junction held 8 bases outside the gene matches. CDR3 in amino acids: CASMSGGPRDTQYF. The CDR3 bases are TGTGCCAGCATGAGCGGGGGCCCTCGAGATACGCAGTATTTT.

This clone came up a few times. V is TRBV20-1 and J is TRBJ1-1; tentative D call: TRBD1 (5 bases). Germline CDR1 is DFQATT and CDR2 is SNEGSKA (reference sequence). The CDR3 loop spans 10 amino acids. This CDR3 is CTDGGTEAFF. CDR3 nucleotides: TGCACCGACGGGGGCACTGAAGCTTTCTTT.

This clone was recorded a few times. This chain links TRBV14 with TRBJ2-2, with TRBD2 matching over 8 bases. J lost 0 bases, V lost 2 bases, and 8 bases had no gene match. Germline CDR1 SGHDN, CDR2 FVKESK. The CDR3 consists of 18 residues. In nucleotides, the CDR3 is TGTGCCAGCAGCCAATGGCCCGGGAGGGCGTCGAACACCGGGGAGCTGTTTTTT. Translating gives CASSQWPGRASNTGELFF.

The chain has TRBV3-1 (or the pseudogene TRBV3-2) and TRBJ1-5; no reliable D call. In germline, CDR1 is LGHDT, CDR2 YNNKEL (reference sequence). Trimming took 0 bases from V and 4 from J, leaving 10 bases between them. The CDR3 loop spans 15 amino acids. CDR3 nucleotide sequence: TGTGCCAGCAGCCAAGATAATGGCAGAAATCAGCCCCAGCATTTT. Amino acid sequence: CASSQDNGRNQPQHF.

This clone has a single count. The rearrangement uses TRBV12-3 or TRBV12-4 and TRBJ1-5; D not resolved. The CDR3 covers 13 residues. V was cut by 5 bases and J by 7 bases, with 12 bases left in between. For the CDR3, the DNA is TGTGCCAGCAGTCGCGAGTTTGAGCAGCCCCAGCATTTT. Encoded protein: CASSREFEQPQHF.

The rearrangement uses TRBV6-5 and TRBJ1-6; 9 bases are shared with TRBD1. CDR3 length: 15 amino acids. J was trimmed by 6 bases and V by 4 bases; bases with no gene match: 4. Germline V gene sequence: CDR1 MNHEY, CDR2 SVGAGI. CDR3 sequence: CASSWGQGGNSPLHF. CDR3 DNA: TGTGCCAGCAGTTGGGGACAGGGCGGTAATTCACCCCTCCACTTT.

V is TRBV7-9 and J is TRBJ1-5; no firm D call. Germline values: CDR1 SEHNR, CDR2 FQNEAQ (reference sequence). The V gene lost 4 bases and the J gene lost 0 bases, with 7 bases spanning the gap. This CDR3 spans 14 amino acids. CDR3 sequence: CASSYAGSNQPQHF. CDR3 in DNA: TGTGCCAGCAGCTACGCGGGTAGCAATCAGCCCCAGCATTTT.

This chain joins TRBV5-5 and TRBJ2-7, with TRBD2 matching 10 bases. Losses at the gene ends were 4 bases for V and 4 bases for J; bases not matched to a gene: 5. CDR1 is SGHKS and CDR2 is YYEKEE in the germline V gene (reference sequence). The CDR3 is 14 residues long. This CDR3 reads CASSPGLAIYEQYV. CDR3 bases: TGTGCCAGCAGCCCGGGACTAGCGATTTACGAGCAGTACGTC.

The J gene is TRBJ2-3, the V gene TRBV27, with 7 bases lining up with TRBD1. CDR1 MNHEY and CDR2 SMNVEV come from the germline V gene (reference sequence). The J segment lost 2 bases and the V segment lost 5 bases, leaving 10 bases of the junction unmatched. This CDR3 is 16 amino acids long. CDR3 loop: CASSPETGSLTDTQYF. The DNA of the CDR3 is TGTGCCAGCAGTCCAGAGACAGGGTCCCTCACAGATACGCAGTATTTT.

The table lists this clone with a few counts. One end of the junction varies from germline; a read error may be responsible. The chain uses TRBV5-1 and TRBJ2-1, with D perhaps matching TRBD2 (6 bases). CDR1 is SGHRS, CDR2 YFSETQ, per germline. CDR3 length equals 12 residues. The CDR3 region is CASSLVLRDLFF. The CDR3 region has the DNA TGTGCCAGCAGCTTGGTCTTGCGGGACCTGTTCTTC. Drawing the rest from reference TRBV5-1 and TRBJ2-1, the complete variable domain is KAGVTQTPRYLIKTRGQQVTLSCSPISGHRSVSWYQQTPGQGLQFLFEYFSETQRNKGNFPGRFSGRQFSNSRSEMNVSTLELGDSALYLCASSLVLRDLFFGPGTRLTVL.

The chain has TRBV5-8 and TRBJ2-7; 9 bases map to TRBD1. The CDR3 loop spans 12 amino acids. CDR1 is SGHTS and CDR2 is YDEGEE in the germline V gene. Germline trimming cut 1 base from V and 12 bases from J; bases unmatched to any gene: 5. CDR3 amino acids: CASSLFGQGLYV. The DNA for the CDR3 is TGTGCCAGCAGCTTGTTTGGACAGGGGTTGTACGTC.

The V and J genes are TRBV30 and TRBJ1-1, with D maybe TRBD1 (6 bases). This CDR3 is 15 amino acids long. Trimming removed 3 bases from V and 2 bases from J, with 16 bases in between. Germline-derived CDR1 and CDR2 are GTSNPN and SVGIG (reference sequence). In DNA, the CDR3 is TGTGCCTGGAGAAGGGGCCCGGGGGGCAACACTGAAGCTTTCTTT. This codes for CAWRRGPGGNTEAFF. Full variable domain (outside the CDR3, taken from reference TRBV30 and TRBJ1-1): SQTIHQWPATLVQPVGSPLSLECTVEGTSNPNLYWYRQAAGRGLQLLFYSVGIGQISSEVPQNLSASRPQDRQFILSSKKLLLSDSGFYLCAWRRGPGGNTEAFFGQGTRLTVV.

This sequence joins TRBV7-2 and TRBJ1-5; D remains ambiguous. CDR3 size: 17 residues. Germline V gene sequence: CDR1 SGHTA, CDR2 FQGNSA. Deletions cut 3 bases from V and 1 base from J, with 16 bases between. The CDR3, as DNA: TGTGCCAGCAGCTTTACCGAGCATCGAGGGAGCAATCAGCCCCAGCATTTT. As protein: CASSFTEHRGSNQPQHF.

The chain joins TRBV7-2 to TRBJ2-1; 11 positions match TRBD2. Germline CDR1 and CDR2: SGHTA and FQGNSA. J gave up 7 bases and V 5 bases, and 10 bases lay outside the gene matches. This CDR3 has 16 amino acids. The CDR3 DNA reads TGTGCCAGCAGCGCCCCGGGACTAGCGGCAGATAATGAGCAGTTCTTC. Encoded protein: CASSAPGLAADNEQFF.

This clone showed up many times. This sequence joins TRBV9 and TRBJ1-3, with D tentatively TRBD1 (5 bases). The germline CDR1 and CDR2 sequences are SGDLS and YYNGEE. The V gene lost 4 bases and the J gene lost 8 bases, with 13 bases spanning the gap. The CDR3 is 13 residues long. CDR3 protein: CASSRYGGDTIYF. Here the CDR3 DNA reads TGTGCCAGCAGCCGCTACGGGGGTGACACCATATATTTT.

Turning to this clone: At one end, the junction sequence differs from germline, possibly due to a read error. This chain links TRBV5-1 with TRBJ2-3; no definite D call. Germline V gene sequence: CDR1 SGHRS, CDR2 YFSETQ. The length of the CDR3 is 14 residues. DNA for the CDR3: TGTGCCAGCAGCTTGGTGGGCCACACAGATACGCAGTATTTT. It specifies CASSLVGHTDTQYF.

This chain links TRBV5-1 with TRBJ1-5; TRBD1 matches 8 bases. The trim removed 7 bases at V and 5 bases at J, leaving 8 bases unmatched. In germline, CDR1 is SGHRS, CDR2 YFSETQ. This CDR3 contains 14 residues. The CDR3 loop reads CASAPGQDYQPQHF. The CDR3 nucleotides read TGCGCCAGCGCCCCGGGACAGGATTATCAGCCCCAGCATTTT. Complete variable domain (other parts from reference TRBV5-1 and TRBJ1-5): KAGVTQTPRYLIKTRGQQVTLSCSPISGHRSVSWYQQTPGQGLQFLFEYFSETQRNKGNFPGRFSGRQFSNSRSEMNVSTLELGDSALYLCASAPGQDYQPQHFGDGTRLSIL.

This clone was detected only once. The J gene is TRBJ1-1, the V gene TRBV3-1 (or the pseudogene TRBV3-2); D gene ambiguous. CDR1 is LGHDT and CDR2 is YNNKEL in the germline V gene (reference sequence). Trimming removed 5 bases from V and 0 bases from J, with 13 bases in between. The CDR3 sequence is 15 residues long. For the CDR3, the DNA is TGTGCCAGCAGCAAAAGCCACGGTGTGAACACTGAAGCTTTCTTT. Residues: CASSKSHGVNTEAFF.

This chain joins TRBV6-5 and TRBJ1-4; perhaps TRBD1 as D (5 bases). This CDR3 contains 15 residues. V lost 6 bases and J 0 bases, leaving 11 bases between the germline ends. Germline CDR1 is MNHEY and CDR2 is SVGAGI. The CDR3, as DNA: TGTGCCAGCAGCCGTGACAGTGCAACTAATGAAAAACTGTTTTTT. Translation: CASSRDSATNEKLFF.